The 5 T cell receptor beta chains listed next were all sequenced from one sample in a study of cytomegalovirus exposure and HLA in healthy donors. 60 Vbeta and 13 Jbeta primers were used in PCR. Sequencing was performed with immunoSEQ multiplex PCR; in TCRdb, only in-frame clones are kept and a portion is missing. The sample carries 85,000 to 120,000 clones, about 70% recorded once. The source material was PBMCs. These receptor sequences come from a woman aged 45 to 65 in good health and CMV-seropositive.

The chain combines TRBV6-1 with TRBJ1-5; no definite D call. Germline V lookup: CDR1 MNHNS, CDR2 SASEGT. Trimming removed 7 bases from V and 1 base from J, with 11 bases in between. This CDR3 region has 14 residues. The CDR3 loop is CASMSLASNQPQHF. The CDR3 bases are TGTGCCAGCATGAGTTTAGCGAGCAATCAGCCCCAGCATTTT.

For the CDR3, the DNA is TGTGCCAGCAGCGTAGCTTTAGACAGGTCTTTTTCCAACGTCCTGACTTTC. Translation gives CASSVALDRSFSNVLTF. The chain links TRBV9 to TRBJ2-6, with TRBD1 as a possible D gene (6 bases). Germline CDR1 reads SGDLS; CDR2 reads YYNGEE. The CDR3 is made up of 17 amino acids. V lost 0 bases, J lost 8 bases, and 18 bases lay in between.

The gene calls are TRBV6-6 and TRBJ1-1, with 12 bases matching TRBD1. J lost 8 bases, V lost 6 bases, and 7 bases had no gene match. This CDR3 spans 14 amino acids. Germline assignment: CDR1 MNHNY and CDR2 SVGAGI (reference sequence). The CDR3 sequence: CASRNAGTGGEAFF. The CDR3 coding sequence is TGTGCCAGCAGAAACGCAGGGACAGGGGGCGAAGCTTTCTTT.

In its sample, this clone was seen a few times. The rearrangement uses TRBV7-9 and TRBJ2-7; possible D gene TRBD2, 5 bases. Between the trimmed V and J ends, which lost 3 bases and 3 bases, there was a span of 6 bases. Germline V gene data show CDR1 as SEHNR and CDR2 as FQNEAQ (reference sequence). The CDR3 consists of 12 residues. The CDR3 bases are TGTGCCAGCAGCTTTCGGGACTACGAGCAGTACTTC. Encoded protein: CASSFRDYEQYF.

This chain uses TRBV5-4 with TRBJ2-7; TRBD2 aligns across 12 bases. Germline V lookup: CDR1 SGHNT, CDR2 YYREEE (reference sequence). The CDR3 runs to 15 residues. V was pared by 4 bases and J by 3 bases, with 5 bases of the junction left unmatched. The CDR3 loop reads CASSPGLAGNYEQYF. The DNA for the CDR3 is TGTGCCAGCAGCCCCGGACTAGCGGGGAACTACGAGCAGTACTTC.